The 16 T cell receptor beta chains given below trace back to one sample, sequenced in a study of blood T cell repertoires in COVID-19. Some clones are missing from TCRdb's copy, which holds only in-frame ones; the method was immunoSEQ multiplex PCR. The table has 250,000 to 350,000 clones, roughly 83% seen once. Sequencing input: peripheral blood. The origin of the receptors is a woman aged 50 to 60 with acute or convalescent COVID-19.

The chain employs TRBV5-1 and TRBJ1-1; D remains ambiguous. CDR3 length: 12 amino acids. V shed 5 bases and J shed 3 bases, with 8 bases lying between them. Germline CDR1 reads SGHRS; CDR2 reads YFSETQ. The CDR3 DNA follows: TGCGCCAGCAGACTCCAGGACACTGAAGCTTTCTTT. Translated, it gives CASRLQDTEAFF.

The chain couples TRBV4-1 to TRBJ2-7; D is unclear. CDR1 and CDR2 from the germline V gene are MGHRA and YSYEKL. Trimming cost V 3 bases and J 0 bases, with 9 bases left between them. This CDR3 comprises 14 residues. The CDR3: CASSQGILSYEQYF. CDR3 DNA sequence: TGCGCCAGCAGCCAGGGCATACTCTCCTACGAGCAGTACTTC.

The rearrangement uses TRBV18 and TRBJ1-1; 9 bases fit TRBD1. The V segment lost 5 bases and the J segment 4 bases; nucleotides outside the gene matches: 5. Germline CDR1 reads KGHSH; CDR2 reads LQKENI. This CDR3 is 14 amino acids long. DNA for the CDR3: TGTGCCAGCTCAACGGGACAGGGTTTCACTGAAGCTTTCTTT. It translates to CASSTGQGFTEAFF. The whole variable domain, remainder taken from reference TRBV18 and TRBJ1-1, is NAGVMQNPRHLVRRRGQEARLRCSPMKGHSHVYWYRQLPEEGLKFMVYLQKENIIDESGMPKERFSAEFPKEGPSILRIQQVVRGDSAAYFCASSTGQGFTEAFFGQGTRLTVV.

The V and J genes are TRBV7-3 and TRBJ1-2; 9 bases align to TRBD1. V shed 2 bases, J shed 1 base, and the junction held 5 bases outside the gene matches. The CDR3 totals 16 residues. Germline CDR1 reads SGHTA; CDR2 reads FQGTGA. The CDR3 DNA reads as TGTGCCAGCAGCTTATACGGACAGGGGAATAACTATGGCTACACCTTC. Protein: CASSLYGQGNNYGYTF.

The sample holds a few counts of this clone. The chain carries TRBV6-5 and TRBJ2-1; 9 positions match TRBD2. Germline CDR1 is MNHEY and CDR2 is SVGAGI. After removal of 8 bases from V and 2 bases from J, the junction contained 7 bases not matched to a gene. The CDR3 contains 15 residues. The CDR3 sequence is CASAGGRPTYNEQFF. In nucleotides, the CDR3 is TGTGCCAGCGCGGGGGGGAGGCCGACCTACAATGAGCAGTTCTTC.

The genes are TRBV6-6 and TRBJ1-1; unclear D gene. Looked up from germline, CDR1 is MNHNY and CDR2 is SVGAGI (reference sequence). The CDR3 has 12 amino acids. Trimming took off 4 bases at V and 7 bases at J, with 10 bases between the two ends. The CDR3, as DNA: TGTGCCAGCAGTTCCCGGCGGGGTGAAGCTTTCTTT. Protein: CASSSRRGEAFF.

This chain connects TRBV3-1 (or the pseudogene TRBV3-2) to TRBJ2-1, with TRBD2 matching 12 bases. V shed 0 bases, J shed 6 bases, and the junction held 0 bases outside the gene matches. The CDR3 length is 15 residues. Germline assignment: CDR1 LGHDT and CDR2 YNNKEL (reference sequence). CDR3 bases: TGTGCCAGCAGCCAAGAGACTAGCGGGGGCAATGAGCAGTTCTTC. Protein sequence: CASSQETSGGNEQFF.

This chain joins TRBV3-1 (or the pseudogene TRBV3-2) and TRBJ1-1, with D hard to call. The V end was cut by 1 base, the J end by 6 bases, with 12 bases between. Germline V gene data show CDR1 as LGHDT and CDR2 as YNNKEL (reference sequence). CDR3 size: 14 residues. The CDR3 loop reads CASSQGTGSAEAFF. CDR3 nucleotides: TGTGCCAGCAGCCAAGGAACGGGAAGCGCTGAAGCTTTCTTT.

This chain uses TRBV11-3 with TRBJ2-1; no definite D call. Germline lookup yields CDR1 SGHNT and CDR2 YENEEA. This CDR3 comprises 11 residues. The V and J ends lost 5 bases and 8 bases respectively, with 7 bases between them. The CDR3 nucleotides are TGTGCCAGCAGCGTGTATCATGAGCAGTTCTTC. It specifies CASSVYHEQFF.

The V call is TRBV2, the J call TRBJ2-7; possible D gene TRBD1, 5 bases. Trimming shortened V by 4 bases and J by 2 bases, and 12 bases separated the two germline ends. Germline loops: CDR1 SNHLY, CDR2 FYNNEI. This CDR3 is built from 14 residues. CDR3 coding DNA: TGTGCCAGCAGTGTCCGGACACCCGCCTACGAGCAGTACTTC. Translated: CASSVRTPAYEQYF.

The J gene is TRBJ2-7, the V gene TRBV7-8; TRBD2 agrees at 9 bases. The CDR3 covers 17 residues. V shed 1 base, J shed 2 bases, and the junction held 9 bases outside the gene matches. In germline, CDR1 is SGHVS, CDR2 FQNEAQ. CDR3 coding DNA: TGTGCCAGCAGCTTAGTGAGCGGGACTAGCCATACCTACGAGCAGTACTTC. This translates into CASSLVSGTSHTYEQYF.

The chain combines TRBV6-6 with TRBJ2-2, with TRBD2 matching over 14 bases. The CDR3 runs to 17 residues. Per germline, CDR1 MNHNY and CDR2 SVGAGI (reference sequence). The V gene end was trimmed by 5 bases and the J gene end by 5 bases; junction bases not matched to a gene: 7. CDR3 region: CASSRGLAGAGTGELFF. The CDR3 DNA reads TGTGCCAGCAGTCGGGGACTAGCGGGAGCGGGGACCGGGGAGCTGTTTTTT.

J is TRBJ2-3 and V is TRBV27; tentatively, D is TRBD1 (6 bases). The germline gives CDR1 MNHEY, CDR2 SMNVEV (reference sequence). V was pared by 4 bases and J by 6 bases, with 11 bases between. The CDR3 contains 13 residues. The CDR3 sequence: CASSWTAVDTQYF. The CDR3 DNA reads TGTGCCAGCAGTTGGACAGCCGTGGATACGCAGTATTTT.

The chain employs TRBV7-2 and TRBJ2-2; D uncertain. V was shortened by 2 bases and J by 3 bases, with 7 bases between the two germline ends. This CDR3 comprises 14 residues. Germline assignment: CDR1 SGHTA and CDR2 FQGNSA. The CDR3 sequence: CASSLNRDTGELFF. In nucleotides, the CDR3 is TGTGCCAGCAGCTTAAACCGGGACACCGGGGAGCTGTTTTTT.

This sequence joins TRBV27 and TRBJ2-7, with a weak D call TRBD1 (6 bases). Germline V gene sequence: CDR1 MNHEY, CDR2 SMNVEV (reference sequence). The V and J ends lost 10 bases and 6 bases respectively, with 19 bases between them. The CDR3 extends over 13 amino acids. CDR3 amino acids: CATRGLGAVEQYF. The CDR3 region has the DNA TGTGCCACCAGGGGCCTGGGTGCCGTCGAGCAGTACTTC.

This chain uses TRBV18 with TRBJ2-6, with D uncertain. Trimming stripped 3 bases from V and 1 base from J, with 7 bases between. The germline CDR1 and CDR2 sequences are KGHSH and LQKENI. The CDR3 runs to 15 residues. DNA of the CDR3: TGTGCCAGCTCACCTCTCCCTTCTGGGGCCAACGTCCTGACTTTC. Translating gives CASSPLPSGANVLTF.